Listed here are 21 T cell receptor beta chains from one sample, sequenced in a study of tumor-infiltrating lymphocytes in primary liver carcinoma. Bulk tissue was left unsorted, and RNA and DNA were co-extracted from 20-30 mg of it. With roughly 540 ng total RNA as template and a constant-region primer, TCR beta cDNA was made. Sequencing libraries for TCR beta derived from three nested multiplex PCR rounds that used slightly modified ARM-PCR. Both of the initial two PCR rounds ran for nine to eleven cycles and employed TRBV1-TRBV30 forward primers alongside a C-beta reverse primer. A single record per CDR3 protein comes from TCRdb applying MiXCR to the multiplex PCR reads. The sample lists roughly 120,000 distinct CDR3 sequences, around two thirds seen once, with 9.3% in the top ten. The sample consisted of liver tumor tissue from sampling region 1. Described subset: tumor region T1, superior pole. The receptors derive from a woman aged 60-75 years with primary liver carcinoma and hepatitis B virus infection.

The J gene is TRBJ1-4, the V gene TRBV11-2; a possible D gene is TRBD1 (6 bases). The CDR3 spans 18 residues. CDR1 is SGHAT and CDR2 is FQNNGV in the germline V gene. V was cut by 4 bases and J by 0 bases, with 18 bases left in between. The CDR3 loop reads CASSSTGTIRATNEKLFF. The CDR3 DNA is TGTGCCAGCAGCTCTACAGGGACCATTCGAGCAACTAATGAAAAACTGTTTTTT.

This clonotype was picked up many times. The chain links TRBV6-6 to TRBJ1-2; 8 bases line up with TRBD1. The CDR3 sequence is 15 residues long. Trimming at V came to 4 bases and at J to 0 bases, leaving 4 bases not matched to a gene. Germline V CDR1 and CDR2: MNHNY, SVGAGI (reference sequence). The CDR3 nucleotides read TGTGCCAGCAGTTCGCGGACAGGGTCTAACTATGGCTACACCTTC. Encoded protein: CASSSRTGSNYGYTF.

V and J are TRBV15 and TRBJ2-2; no clear D. Per the germline V gene, CDR1 is LNHNV and CDR2 is YYDKDF (reference sequence). This CDR3 spans 13 amino acids. The V end was cut by 1 base, the J end by 6 bases, with 6 bases between. CDR3 in DNA: TGTGCCACCAGCAGAGGAGTCCCCGGGGAGCTGTTTTTT. Protein sequence: CATSRGVPGELFF.

Only one count was recorded for this clonotype. A much larger clone differs from this one at a single base, so this may be a read error. The chain links TRBV12-3 or TRBV12-4 to TRBJ2-1; D might be TRBD1 or TRBD2, each matching 6 bases. V dropped 11 bases and J dropped 2 bases, with 13 bases sitting between them. The CDR3 runs to 13 residues. The DNA for the CDR3 is TGTGCCGGCGGAAGGGGGGCCTACAATGAGCAGTTCTTC. Its protein is CAGGRGAYNEQFF.

This clonotype was observed a few times. J is TRBJ2-7 and V is TRBV5-1; TRBD2 might be the D (7 bases). The CDR3 runs to 15 residues. Germline V gene lookup returns CDR1 SGHRS and CDR2 YFSETQ. V lost 5 bases and J lost 2, with 17 bases in between. The CDR3: CASSLGGQPAYEQYF. The CDR3 bases are TGCGCCAGCAGTCTGGGGGGGCAGCCAGCCTACGAGCAGTACTTC.

To note about this clonotype: At one of its ends the junction is not consistent with the germline gene, which may arise from a read error. The V and J genes are TRBV12-3 or TRBV12-4 and TRBJ2-5; unclear D gene. The CDR3 runs to 12 residues. This CDR3 is CVSTDGQETQYF. Here the CDR3 DNA reads TGTGTCAGCACGGACGGCCAAGAGACCCAGTACTTC.

Concerning this clonotype: This may come from a read error, since a much larger clone is one base off. The CDR3 sequence: CASSLSGNKEKLFF. The CDR3 DNA follows: TGTGCCAGCAGTTTGTCGGGGAATAAGGAAAAACTGTTTTTT. This chain joins TRBV28 and TRBJ1-4; no clear D. The CDR3 spans 14 residues. The germline V gene has CDR1 MDHEN and CDR2 SYDVKM. V was clipped by 3 bases and J by 8 bases, with 13 bases between them. Complete variable domain (other parts from reference TRBV28 and TRBJ1-4): DVKVTQSSRYLVKRTGEKVFLECVQDMDHENMFWYRQDPGLGLRLIYFSYDVKMKEKGDIPEGYSVSREKKERFSLILESASTNQTSMYLCASSLSGNKEKLFFGSGTQLSVL.

This clonotype appeared a single time. A read error may produce the germline difference seen at one junction end. The V gene is TRBV5-5, the J gene TRBJ2-1; weak D call: TRBD2 (6 bases). This CDR3 has 17 residues. Per the germline V gene, CDR1 is SGHKS and CDR2 is YYEKEE (reference sequence). CDR3 protein: CASGLAQSFGSRGEQFF. The CDR3 DNA follows: TGTGCCAGCGGCTTGGCCCAGTCTTTCGGGAGTAGGGGTGAGCAGTTCTTT.

Points on this clonotype: A much larger clone lies one base from this, so it may be a read error. V is TRBV6-1 and J is TRBJ2-5; 10 bases are shared with TRBD2. The CDR3 extends over 17 amino acids. Germline CDR1 and CDR2: MNHNS and SASEGT. The CDR3 protein is CAGSGASGSWDQETQYF. The CDR3 DNA reads as TGTGCCGGCAGTGGGGCTAGCGGGAGTTGGGACCAAGAGACCCAGTACTTC.

In its sample, this clonotype was seen once. This may be a read error, as it is one base from a much larger clone. The V gene is TRBV5-6, the J gene TRBJ2-7, with TRBD2 as a possible D gene (6 bases). Between the trimmed V and J ends, which lost 4 bases and 3 bases, there was a span of 29 bases. The CDR3 covers 19 residues. CDR1 and CDR2 (germline): SGHDT, YYEEEE. For the CDR3, the DNA is TGTGCCAGCAGCACTATGGTCTCGTCCGGCTCGGGACTCCGCTACGAGCAGTACTTC. Translated, it gives CASSTMVSSGSGLRYEQYF.

This clonotype was recorded many times. The genes are TRBV4-2 and TRBJ1-4; the D gene is possibly TRBD1 (5 bases). The CDR3 spans 15 residues. CDR1 is LGHNA and CDR2 is YNFKEQ in the germline V gene. Trimming took off 2 bases at V and 3 bases at J, with 10 bases between the two ends. CDR3 in amino acids: CASSQQGRANEKLFF. For the CDR3, the DNA is TGTGCCAGCAGCCAACAGGGTCGGGCTAATGAAAAACTGTTTTTT.

As concerns this clonotype: A much larger clone is a single base away; this may be a read error. This chain uses TRBV5-1 with TRBJ2-6; tentative D call: TRBD1 (5 bases). Looked up from germline, CDR1 is SGHRS and CDR2 is YFSETQ. The length of the CDR3 is 20 residues. CDR3 sequence: CASSLTPLGLPGFGANVPTF. The CDR3 DNA reads as TGCGCCAGCAGCTTGACCCCTTTGGGGCTCCCTGGGTTTGGGGCCAACGTCCCGACTTTC.

As regards this clonotype: A read error may explain this, as a much larger clone is one base away. The J gene is TRBJ2-3, the V gene TRBV6-1; either TRBD1 or TRBD2 may supply D (8 bases each). CDR1 is MNHNS and CDR2 is SASEGT in the germline V gene. This CDR3 contains 13 residues. CDR3 residues: CATRQGTRPLQNF. The CDR3, as DNA: TGTGCCACCAGACAGGGGACTAGGCCCCTCCAGAATTTT.

This clonotype was seen a single time. The rearrangement uses TRBV7-3 and TRBJ2-2; 7 nucleotides match TRBD2. V was clipped by 2 bases and J by 0 bases; unmatched bases: 6. This CDR3 is built from 17 residues. Germline lookup yields CDR1 SGHTA and CDR2 FQGTGA. CDR3 residues: CASSLWGGDANTGELFF. Here the CDR3 DNA reads TGTGCCAGCAGCTTATGGGGGGGAGACGCGAACACCGGGGAGCTGTTTTTT.

This clonotype was counted ten times or more. The chain carries TRBV29-1 and TRBJ2-3, with TRBD2 matching over 11 bases. V lost 5 bases and J lost 2; bases outside the gene matches: 6. CDR1 SQVTM and CDR2 ANQGSEA come from the germline V gene. This CDR3 has 15 residues. The CDR3 region has the DNA TGCAGCGTTCAGCCGACTAGCGGGATCACAGATACGCAGTATTTT. This encodes CSVQPTSGITDTQYF.

On this clonotype: A read error may be the cause here, since a much bigger clone is one base away. The chain couples TRBV10-2 to TRBJ2-1, with TRBD2 as a possible D gene (5 bases). V dropped 10 bases and J dropped 6 bases, with 19 bases sitting between them. Germline assignment: CDR1 WSHSY and CDR2 SAAADI. This CDR3 has 14 residues. In nucleotides, the CDR3 is TGCGCCACCTCACCAGGACTGGAAACCAATGAGCAGTTCTTC. Translating it yields CATSPGLETNEQFF.

As to this clonotype: Compared with germline, one end of the junction differs, possibly owing to a read error. The CDR3 reads CTSSLGIAQETQYF. DNA for the CDR3: TGTACCAGCAGCTTGGGTATAGCCCAAGAGACCCAGTACTTC. This sequence joins TRBV11-3 and TRBJ2-5; no definite D call. Germline V gene data show CDR1 as SGHNT and CDR2 as YENEEA. The CDR3 spans 14 residues.

Regarding this clonotype: This may be a read error: a much more frequent sequence differs by one nucleotide. The chain couples TRBV5-1 to TRBJ2-7, with TRBD1 matching over 10 bases. V was pared by 6 bases and J by 7 bases, with 13 bases of the junction left unmatched. Germline CDR1 and CDR2: SGHRS and YFSETQ. CDR3 length equals 15 residues. CDR3 DNA: TGCGCCAGCATCGCCACGACAGGGGGCTTAAGGGAGCAGTACTTC. Protein sequence: CASIATTGGLREQYF. Full variable domain (missing parts from reference TRBV5-1 and TRBJ2-7): KAGVTQTPRYLIKTRGQQVTLSCSPISGHRSVSWYQQTPGQGLQFLFEYFSETQRNKGNFPGRFSGRQFSNSRSEMNVSTLELGDSALYLCASIATTGGLREQYFGPGTRLTVT.

As for this clonotype: At one end, the junction sequence differs from germline, possibly due to a read error. The chain recombines TRBV29-1 with TRBJ2-7; D possibly corresponds to TRBD1 (5 bases). Germline V gives CDR1 SQVTM, CDR2 ANQGSEA. The CDR3 is made up of 14 amino acids. CDR3 DNA sequence: TGCGGCGTGACAGAAAAAACCACCTACGACGAGCAGTACTTC. Protein: CGVTEKTTYDEQYF.

The table lists this clonotype with many counts. V and J are TRBV6-1 and TRBJ2-1, with 8 bases fitting TRBD1. The CDR3 has 15 amino acids. Germline V lookup: CDR1 MNHNS, CDR2 SASEGT. Trimming removed 7 bases from V and 7 bases from J; junction bases left unmatched: 12. CDR3 coding DNA: TGTGCCAGCAACCTGGACAGGGCAGGTGCGAATGAGCAGTTCTTC. It codes for CASNLDRAGANEQFF.

Remarks on this clonotype: A single base separates this from a much larger clone, so it may be a read error. The genes are TRBV6-2 or TRBV6-3 and TRBJ2-7; D not resolved. The V end lost 5 bases, the J end lost 3 bases, and 11 bases lay between the germline ends. Germline loops: CDR1 MNHEY, CDR2 SVGEGT. The CDR3 sequence is 13 residues long. In DNA form, the CDR3 reads TGTGCCAGCAGTCGCAACGGAGTCTACGAGCAGTACTTC. Translation: CASSRNGVYEQYF.